The 6 T cell receptor beta chains below were found in one sample sequenced in a study of T cell responses to AZD1222 COVID-19 vaccine listed by TCRdb under 2021. The library was generated by the immunoSEQ multiplex PCR assay. Entries here come from immuneACCESS through TCRdb and include only in-frame sequences with V and J called. Some clones fail to appear in such tables; in the studies checked, an unresolved V gene covers under half of the shortfall, and the cause of the remainder is unknown. This sample is represented by 140,000 or so clones; roughly nine tenths of them were singletons. The biggest ten clones account for roughly 2% of the sample. This specimen's time point label, interpreted: baseline before first vaccination. Sequencing used peripheral blood, obtained on day 0 of AZD1222 vaccination. The receptors here all came from an adult in good health.

The chain recombines TRBV19 with TRBJ2-3; 10 bases are shared with TRBD2. The V and J ends lost 9 bases and 4 bases, in that order; junction bases with no gene match: 10. Germline CDR1 reads LNHDA; CDR2 reads SQIVND (reference sequence). The CDR3 loop spans 15 amino acids. The CDR3 reads CASAGTSVGADTQYF. CDR3 in DNA: TGTGCCAGCGCCGGGACTAGCGTCGGGGCAGATACGCAGTATTTT.

This sequence joins TRBV4-3 and TRBJ2-3; 11 bases are a match to TRBD2. This CDR3 region has 15 residues. Looked up from germline, CDR1 is LGHNA and CDR2 is YSLEER. V dropped 4 bases and J dropped 1; count of bases not matched to a gene: 1. Here the CDR3 DNA reads TGCGCCAGCAGCCTACTAGCGGGGGGCACAGATACGCAGTATTTT. Translating gives CASSLLAGGTDTQYF.

V is TRBV9 and J is TRBJ2-1, with 10 bases matching TRBD2. CDR1 SGDLS and CDR2 YYNGEE come from the germline V gene. V lost 0 bases to trimming and J lost 5 bases; unmatched junction nucleotides: 5. The CDR3 spans 16 residues. The CDR3: CASSVEGLAGDNEQFF. The CDR3 DNA reads as TGTGCCAGCAGCGTAGAGGGGCTAGCGGGGGACAATGAGCAGTTCTTC.

CDR3 sequence reads: CASSLAGGNEKLFF. The CDR3 bases are TGTGCCAGCAGCTTAGCAGGGGGTAATGAAAAACTGTTTTTT. V and J are TRBV7-6 and TRBJ1-4; tentative D call: TRBD1 (6 bases). Per the germline V gene, CDR1 is SGHVS and CDR2 is FNYEAQ. Trimming removed 0 bases from V and 4 bases from J, with 6 bases in between. The CDR3 is 14 amino acids.

This clone was picked up many times. The chain carries TRBV4-3 and TRBJ2-5; TRBD1 matches 10 bases. The CDR3 is made up of 15 amino acids. CDR1 LGHNA and CDR2 YSLEER come from the germline V gene. Trimming at V came to 1 base and at J to 5 bases, leaving 4 bases not matched to a gene. Here the CDR3 DNA reads TGCGCCAGCAGCCAAGGTGGGACAGGGGTGGAGACCCAGTACTTC. Amino acids: CASSQGGTGVETQYF.

The gene calls are TRBV7-6 and TRBJ2-1, with 9 bases that match TRBD1. This CDR3 comprises 15 residues. The trim removed 0 bases at V and 8 bases at J, leaving 5 bases unmatched. Germline CDR1 and CDR2: SGHVS and FNYEAQ. CDR3 in amino acids: CASSLAGTGYDEQFF. The CDR3 DNA sequence: TGTGCCAGCAGCTTAGCAGGGACAGGGTATGATGAGCAGTTCTTC.